This TCR beta chain was retrieved from a study of vaccination effects on CD4 cells after COVID-19. Looking at the study overall: Relative to the second dose, post-vaccine samples were obtained a median of 72 days later.

Between the trimmed V and J ends, which lost 2 bases and 5 bases, there was a span of 10 bases. The germline V gene has CDR1 SGDLS and CDR2 YYNGEE. This CDR3 region has 13 residues. Sequenced by immunoSEQ multiplex PCR; TCRdb stores in-frame clones only, minus some. The top ten hold 0.85% to 1.2% of the sample, which has 65,000 to 95,000 clones, under 80% seen once. Ahead of sequencing, the ViraFEST assay grew antigen-specific CD4+ T cells using viral peptide pools. Cells that had been cultured for approximately eleven days were the source of isolated CD4+ T cells. Participants completed two doses of the BNT162b2 or mRNA-1273 vaccine. Nucleocapsid antibodies were negative in the vaccine recipients, who had never had SARS-CoV-2 infection. Roughly 1.8 million PBMC per well received approximately 10 IU/ml IL-2 and 8 to 10 ug/ml peptides in culture. Half of the medium was exchanged for IL-2 medium on both days 3 and 7.

In regard to this clone: The antigen is unknown.

The rearrangement uses TRBV9 and TRBJ1-1; D is unclear. This TCR came from a human donor who received a COVID-19 vaccine. The sample was CD4+ T cells from PBMCs cultured with HCoV-OC43 spike peptides, taken after COVID-19 vaccination. Specified subset: HCoV-OC43 spike overlapping peptide pool stimulation. CDR3 DNA: TGTGCCAGCAGCGTCCGGTCGGGAACTGAAGCTTTCTTT. It codes for CASSVRSGTEAFF.